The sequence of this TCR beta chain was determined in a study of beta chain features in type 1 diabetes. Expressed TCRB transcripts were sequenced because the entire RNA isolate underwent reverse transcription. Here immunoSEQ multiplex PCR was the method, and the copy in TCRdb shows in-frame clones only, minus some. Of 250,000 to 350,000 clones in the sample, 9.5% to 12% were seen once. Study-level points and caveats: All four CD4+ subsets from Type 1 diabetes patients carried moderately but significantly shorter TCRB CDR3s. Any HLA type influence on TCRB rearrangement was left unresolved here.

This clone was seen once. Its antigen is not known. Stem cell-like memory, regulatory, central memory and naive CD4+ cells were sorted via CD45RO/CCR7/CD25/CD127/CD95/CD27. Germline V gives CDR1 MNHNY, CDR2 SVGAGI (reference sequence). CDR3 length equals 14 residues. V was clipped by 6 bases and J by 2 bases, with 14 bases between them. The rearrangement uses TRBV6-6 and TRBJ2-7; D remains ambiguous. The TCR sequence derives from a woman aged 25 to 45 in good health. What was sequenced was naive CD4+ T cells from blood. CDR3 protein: CASRPRGAAYEQYF. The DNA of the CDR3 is TGTGCCAGCAGGCCCCGAGGAGCTGCCTACGAGCAGTACTTC.